This TCR beta chain is drawn from a study of human T cells and chemical hapten exposure. TCRdb called the RACE reads again in MiXCR, with one record for every CDR3 protein. This table has under 95,000 distinct CDR3 sequences, 8.5% to 9% appearing once. Study-level points and caveats: Donor immune responses may differ from healthy people's, since all donors had alopecia.

The CDR3 is 11 amino acids. V was cut by 2 bases and J by 5 bases, with 4 bases left in between. Per the germline V gene, CDR1 is SGHRS and CDR2 is YFSETQ. Worth noting for this clonotype: Its antigen is unknown.

Indicated time point: pre-sensitization, week 0. Treatment specified: therapeutic diphenylcyclopropenone sensitization with weekly scalp DPC. The chain couples TRBV5-1 to TRBJ2-5; unclear D gene. Sequenced here: whole blood, sampled in connection with sensitization to the hapten diphenylcyclopropenone (DPC). This clonotype was sampled from a man aged 35-49 years with alopecia areata. Some clones in this sample may be carry-over from other donors' samples. CDR3 DNA sequence: TGCGCCAGCAGCTTCGACGAGACCCAGTACTTC. Its translation: CASSFDETQYF. Looking up the rest from reference TRBV5-1 and TRBJ2-5 gives the full variable domain: KAGVTQTPRYLIKTRGQQVTLSCSPISGHRSVSWYQQTPGQGLQFLFEYFSETQRNKGNFPGRFSGRQFSNSRSEMNVSTLELGDSALYLCASSFDETQYFGPGTRLLVL.